The 14 T cell receptor beta chains given below trace back to one sample, sequenced in a study of CD8 T cells in Susac syndrome. After extraction with the RNeasy kit, about 0.45 to 1 ug of the RNA was reverse transcribed using random hexamers. TCRdb re-analysed the immunoSEQ multiplex PCR reads in MiXCR, keeping a single row per CDR3 protein. The sample records some 300,000 distinct CDR3 sequences, about 88% being singletons. Specimen: CD8+ T cells from PBMCs. These receptor sequences come from a human donor with multiple sclerosis.

This rearrangement joins TRBV5-4 to TRBJ1-3, with D perhaps TRBD1 (5 bases). CDR1 SGHNT and CDR2 YYREEE come from the germline V gene (reference sequence). The V end lost 0 bases, the J end lost 4 bases, and 8 bases lay between the germline ends. CDR3 length: 14 residues. The CDR3 here is CASSLAGLGNTIYF. The DNA of the CDR3 is TGTGCCAGCAGCTTGGCGGGGCTAGGAAACACCATATATTTT.

This rearrangement joins TRBV3-1 to TRBJ2-3; TRBD1 matches at 8 bases. The germline V gene has CDR1 LGHDT and CDR2 YNNKEL (reference sequence). CDR3 size: 15 residues. J lost 1 base, V lost 4 bases, and 4 bases had no gene match. CDR3 loop: CASSLVTGGTDTQYF. The CDR3, as DNA: TGTGCCAGCAGCCTTGTGACAGGGGGCACAGATACGCAGTATTTT.

The rearrangement links TRBV29-1 to TRBJ1-2, with 7 bases that match TRBD1. J gave up 3 bases and V 6 bases, and 7 bases lay outside the gene matches. The CDR3 extends over 13 amino acids. Germline CDR1 is SQVTM and CDR2 is ANQGSEA. CDR3 sequence reads: CSVTFTGDYGYTF. In DNA form, the CDR3 reads TGCAGCGTGACCTTTACAGGGGACTATGGCTACACCTTC. The full variable domain, in which reference TRBV29-1 and TRBJ1-2 provide the parts outside the CDR3, is SAVISQKPSRDICQRGTSLTIQCQVDSQVTMMFWYRQQPGQSLTLIATANQGSEATYESGFVIDKFPISRPNLTFSTLTVSNMSPEDSSIYLCSVTFTGDYGYTFGSGTRLTVV.

Here the CDR3 reads CASSPTVSETQYF. In nucleotides, the CDR3 is TGTGCCAGCAGTCCTACAGTTTCCGAGACCCAGTACTTC. J is TRBJ2-5 and V is TRBV11-2; no clear D gene. The V end was cut by 6 bases, the J end by 5 bases, with 13 bases between. This CDR3 is built from 13 residues. The germline CDR1 and CDR2 sequences are SGHAT and FQNNGV. Drawing the rest from reference TRBV11-2 and TRBJ2-5, the complete variable domain is EAGVAQSPRYKIIEKRQSVAFWCNPISGHATLYWYQQILGQGPKLLIQFQNNGVVDDSQLPKDRFSAERLKGVDSTLKIQPAKLEDSAVYLCASSPTVSETQYFGPGTRLLVL.

The table lists this clonotype with a few counts. The rearrangement uses TRBV15 and TRBJ2-7; TRBD1 matches at 11 bases. Germline-derived CDR1 and CDR2 are LNHNV and YYDKDF (reference sequence). Unmatched junction bases numbered 0, after V lost 1 base and J lost 4 bases. The CDR3 consists of 14 residues. For the CDR3, the DNA is TGTGCCACCAGCAGAGGGGACAGGGGGTACGAGCAGTACTTC. Translation: CATSRGDRGYEQYF.

This chain links TRBV20-1 with TRBJ2-4; D might be TRBD1 or TRBD2, each matching 5 bases. Germline lookup yields CDR1 DFQATT and CDR2 SNEGSKA (reference sequence). The V and J ends lost 0 bases and 6 bases respectively, with 15 bases between them. This CDR3 is built from 15 residues. In DNA, the CDR3 is TGCAGTGCTAGAGAACTGAGGGGTGGGGCAAACATTCAGTACTTC. As protein: CSARELRGGANIQYF.

The chain recombines TRBV20-1 with TRBJ2-7; D might be TRBD1 or TRBD2, each matching 5 bases. Germline loops: CDR1 DFQATT, CDR2 SNEGSKA (reference sequence). The CDR3 has 13 residues. CDR3 DNA sequence: TGCAGCGCCGGGACCCCCCGAACCTACGAGCAGTACTTC. This gives the protein CSAGTPRTYEQYF.

This clonotype was detected only once. The chain carries TRBV7-9 and TRBJ2-5, with 8 positions matching TRBD2. There are 18 residues in the CDR3. The germline CDR1 and CDR2 sequences are SEHNR and FQNEAQ (reference sequence). V shed 5 bases and J 0 bases; nucleotides not matched to a gene: 14. The CDR3 loop is CASSPPDSGVDNQETQYF. The CDR3 DNA sequence: TGTGCCAGCAGCCCGCCGGATAGCGGGGTGGATAACCAAGAGACCCAGTACTTC.

The chain couples TRBV27 to TRBJ1-1, with D uncertain. This CDR3 region has 15 residues. The germline CDR1 and CDR2 sequences are MNHEY and SMNVEV (reference sequence). V dropped 0 bases and J dropped 0 bases, with 8 bases sitting between them. As DNA, the CDR3 is TGTGCCAGCAGTTTATCGGGATTCTTGAACACTGAAGCTTTCTTT. It specifies CASSLSGFLNTEAFF.

The chain is built from TRBV7-9 and TRBJ2-5, with D perhaps matching TRBD1 (6 bases). V dropped 1 base and J dropped 4 bases, with 16 bases sitting between them. In germline, CDR1 is SEHNR, CDR2 FQNEAQ (reference sequence). The CDR3 covers 16 residues. CDR3: CASSLEGTTYRETQYF. For the CDR3, the DNA is TGTGCCAGCAGCTTAGAAGGGACAACCTACCGAGAGACCCAGTACTTC. The whole variable domain, filled in from reference TRBV7-9 and TRBJ2-5, reads DTGVSQNPRHKITKRGQNVTFRCDPISEHNRLYWYRQTLGQGPEFLTYFQNEAQLEKSRLLSDRFSAERPKGSFSTLEIQRTEQGDSAMYLCASSLEGTTYRETQYFGPGTRLLVL.

The chain has TRBV18 and TRBJ2-2, with D possibly matching TRBD2 (5 bases). The CDR3 is made up of 12 amino acids. Trimming pared 3 bases from V and 10 bases from J, leaving 9 bases between. Germline loops: CDR1 KGHSH, CDR2 LQKENI. CDR3 nucleotides: TGTGCCAGCTCACCTACCCTAGCGGAGCTGTTTTTT. Residues: CASSPTLAELFF. Complete variable domain (other parts from reference TRBV18 and TRBJ2-2): NAGVMQNPRHLVRRRGQEARLRCSPMKGHSHVYWYRQLPEEGLKFMVYLQKENIIDESGMPKERFSAEFPKEGPSILRIQQVVRGDSAAYFCASSPTLAELFFGEGSRLTVL.

The rearrangement joins TRBV20-1 to TRBJ2-4; D might be TRBD1 or TRBD2, each matching 5 bases. There are 14 residues in the CDR3. V was clipped by 5 bases and J by 0 bases, with 11 bases between them. In germline, CDR1 is DFQATT, CDR2 SNEGSKA (reference sequence). CDR3 sequence reads: CSAPGTLAKNIQYF. The DNA of the CDR3 is TGCAGTGCTCCCGGGACCCTAGCCAAAAACATTCAGTACTTC.

The V call is TRBV28, the J call TRBJ2-7, with no clear D. V was shortened by 2 bases and J by 5 bases, with 7 bases between the two germline ends. CDR3 length equals 12 residues. Germline loops: CDR1 MDHEN, CDR2 SYDVKM. Here the CDR3 reads CASSLGVHEQYF. The DNA of the CDR3 is TGTGCCAGCAGTTTAGGGGTCCACGAGCAGTACTTC.

The genes are TRBV3-1 and TRBJ2-1, with D perhaps TRBD1 (5 bases). CDR3 length equals 14 residues. CDR1 and CDR2 (germline): LGHDT, YNNKEL (reference sequence). Trimming took 5 bases from V and 8 from J, leaving 16 bases between them. CDR3: CASSTETRVDEQFF. CDR3 in DNA: TGTGCCAGCAGCACAGAGACCAGGGTCGATGAGCAGTTCTTC.